This T cell receptor beta chain was recorded in a study of blood T cell repertoires in COVID-19. The table came from immunoSEQ multiplex PCR; TCRdb's copy has only in-frame clones and leaves some out. Counted here are fewer than 400,000 clones, approximately 89% occurring once; the ten biggest clones make up over 4.5%. Germline V gives CDR1 SEHNR, CDR2 FQNEAQ (reference sequence). The CDR3 is 15 amino acids. Unmatched junction bases numbered 5, after V lost 5 bases and J lost 5 bases. Self-reported history from a screening survey and questionnaire set each donor's cohort. The genes are TRBV7-9 and TRBJ2-7, with TRBD2 matching over 14 bases. Sequencing was performed on PBMCs or T cells enriched from blood (not recorded which). This TCR derives from a man under 40 who had recovered from COVID-19. The CDR3 nucleotides are TGTGCCAGCAGCCGAGGGACTAGCGGGGGCCACGAGCAGTACTTC. Translated, it gives CASSRGTSGGHEQYF.